The next 8 T cell receptor beta chains were all read from a single sample in a study of blood T cell repertoires in COVID-19. Clones were sequenced by immunoSEQ multiplex PCR, and TCRdb holds only the in-frame ones, with some missing. The data hold about 250,000 clones, with 70% to 90% observed a single time. Material for sequencing was peripheral blood. Receptors originate from a man of 80 years or more with acute or convalescent COVID-19.

The chain joins TRBV7-9 to TRBJ2-7, with D tentatively TRBD2 (5 bases). V lost 1 base to trimming and J lost 6 bases, with 13 bases between them. Looked up from germline, CDR1 is SEHNR and CDR2 is FQNEAQ (reference sequence). The CDR3 length is 14 residues. This chain's CDR3 is CASSLGGNSFEQYF. DNA of the CDR3: TGTGCCAGCAGCTTAGGAGGGAATAGCTTCGAGCAGTACTTC.

The rearrangement links TRBV12-3 or TRBV12-4 to TRBJ2-7; D unresolved. V lost 6 bases, J lost 4 bases, and 13 bases lay in between. The CDR3 totals 13 residues. The CDR3 sequence is CASSSSRRYEQYF. DNA of the CDR3: TGTGCCAGCAGCTCCTCTAGGAGATACGAGCAGTACTTC.

The table lists this clone with a count of one. The chain employs TRBV28 and TRBJ2-3; tentative D call: TRBD1 (5 bases). Germline V CDR1 and CDR2: MDHEN, SYDVKM. V was cut by 6 bases and J by 2 bases, with 9 bases left in between. This CDR3 has 13 amino acids. Here the CDR3 reads CASRGVPTDTQYF. Written as DNA, the CDR3 is TGTGCCAGCAGAGGGGTCCCCACAGATACGCAGTATTTT.

A word on this clone: The junction differs from germline at one of its ends, possibly a read error. The rearrangement links TRBV29-1 to TRBJ2-1, with D hard to call. The CDR3 contains 11 residues. The germline gives CDR1 SQVTM, CDR2 ANQGSEA. The CDR3 loop is CSIDGYNEQFF. The CDR3 DNA sequence: TGCAGCATTGACGGGTACAATGAGCAGTTCTTC.

V usage is TRBV4-1 and J usage is TRBJ1-2; a weak D match, TRBD1 (5 bases). Germline CDR1 MGHRA, CDR2 YSYEKL. The V and J ends lost 0 bases and 5 bases respectively, with 16 bases between them. The CDR3 loop spans 16 amino acids. CDR3 sequence: CASSQEPGGDVYGYTF. The DNA for the CDR3 is TGCGCCAGCAGCCAAGAGCCGGGGGGGGACGTTTATGGCTACACCTTC.

J is TRBJ1-6 and V is TRBV28, with D perhaps matching TRBD1 (5 bases). V lost 5 bases and J 5 bases, leaving 19 bases between the germline ends. This CDR3 is 17 amino acids long. CDR1 MDHEN and CDR2 SYDVKM come from the germline V gene. The CDR3 region has the DNA TGTGCCAGCAGTCCCCTGGGAGTTGGGGGGAATAATTCACCCCTCCACTTT. This encodes CASSPLGVGGNNSPLHF. Filled out from reference TRBV28 and TRBJ1-6, the complete variable domain reads DVKVTQSSRYLVKRTGEKVFLECVQDMDHENMFWYRQDPGLGLRLIYFSYDVKMKEKGDIPEGYSVSREKKERFSLILESASTNQTSMYLCASSPLGVGGNNSPLHFGNGTRLTVT.

The chain joins TRBV7-8 to TRBJ2-7, with 9 bases that match TRBD1. Per germline, CDR1 SGHVS and CDR2 FQNEAQ. This CDR3 contains 16 residues. The trim removed 1 base at V and 5 bases at J, leaving 9 bases unmatched. As DNA, the CDR3 is TGTGCCAGCAGCTTAGTAGGGACAGGGAAGGCTGACGAGCAGTACTTC. It codes for CASSLVGTGKADEQYF.

This sequence joins TRBV6-5 and TRBJ1-2; D gene unclear. This CDR3 contains 14 residues. Trimming left V 5 bases short and J 4 bases short, with 14 bases between. Germline values: CDR1 MNHEY, CDR2 SVGAGI. The DNA of the CDR3 is TGTGCCAGCAGTCCGCAACAACCTGGCTATGGCTACACCTTC. Its protein product is CASSPQQPGYGYTF.